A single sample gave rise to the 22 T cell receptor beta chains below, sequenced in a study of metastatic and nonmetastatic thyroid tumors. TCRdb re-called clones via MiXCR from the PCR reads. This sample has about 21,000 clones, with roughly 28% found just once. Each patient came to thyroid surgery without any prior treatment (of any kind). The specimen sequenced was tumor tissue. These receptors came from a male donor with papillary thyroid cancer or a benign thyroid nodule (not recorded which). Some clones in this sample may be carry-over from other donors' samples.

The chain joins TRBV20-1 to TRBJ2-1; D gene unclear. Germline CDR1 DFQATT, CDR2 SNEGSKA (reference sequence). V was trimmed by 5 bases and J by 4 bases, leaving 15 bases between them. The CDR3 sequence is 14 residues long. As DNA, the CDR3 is TGCAGTGCTGGTATTTGGGCAGAATACAATGAGCAGTTCTTC. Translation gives CSAGIWAEYNEQFF.

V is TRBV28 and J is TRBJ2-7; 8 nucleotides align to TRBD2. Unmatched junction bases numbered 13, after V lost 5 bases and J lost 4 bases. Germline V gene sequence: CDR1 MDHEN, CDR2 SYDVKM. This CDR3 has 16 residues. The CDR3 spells CASSPTHGRGAYEQYF. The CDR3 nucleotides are TGTGCCAGCAGTCCTACCCATGGGCGGGGGGCTTACGAGCAGTACTTC.

The CDR3 sequence is CASSLSGGVYGYTF. The CDR3 nucleotides read TGTGCCAGCAGTTTGTCAGGAGGTGTTTATGGCTACACCTTC. The V gene is TRBV28, the J gene TRBJ1-2; no clear D gene. The germline gives CDR1 MDHEN, CDR2 SYDVKM. V was clipped by 3 bases and J by 5 bases, with 13 bases between them. This CDR3 is 14 amino acids long.

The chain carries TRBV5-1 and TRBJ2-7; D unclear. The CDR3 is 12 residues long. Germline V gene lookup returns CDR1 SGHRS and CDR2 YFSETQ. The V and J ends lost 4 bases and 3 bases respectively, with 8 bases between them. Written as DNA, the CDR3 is TGCGCCAGCAGCCTAGGAGACTACGAGCAGTACTTC. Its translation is CASSLGDYEQYF.

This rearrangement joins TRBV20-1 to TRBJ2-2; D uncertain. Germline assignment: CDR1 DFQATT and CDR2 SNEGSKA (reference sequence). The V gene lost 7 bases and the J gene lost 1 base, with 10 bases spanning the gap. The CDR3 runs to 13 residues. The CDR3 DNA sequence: TGCAGTGGGTCTGAGCTGAACACCGGGGAGCTGTTTTTT. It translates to CSGSELNTGELFF.

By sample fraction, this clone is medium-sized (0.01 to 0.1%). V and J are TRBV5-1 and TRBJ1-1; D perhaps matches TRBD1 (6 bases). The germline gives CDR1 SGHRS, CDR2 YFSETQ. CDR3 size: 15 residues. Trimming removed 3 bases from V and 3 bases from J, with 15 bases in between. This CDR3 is CASSSGGTEDTEAFF. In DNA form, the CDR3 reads TGCGCCAGCAGCTCGGGGGGCACAGAAGACACTGAAGCTTTCTTT.

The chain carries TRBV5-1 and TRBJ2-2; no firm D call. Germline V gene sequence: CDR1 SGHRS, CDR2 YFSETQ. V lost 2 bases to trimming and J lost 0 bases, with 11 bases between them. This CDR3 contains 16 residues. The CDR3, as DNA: TGCGCCAGCAGCTTAAGCTCCAGAGCGAACACCGGGGAGCTGTTTTTT. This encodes CASSLSSRANTGELFF.

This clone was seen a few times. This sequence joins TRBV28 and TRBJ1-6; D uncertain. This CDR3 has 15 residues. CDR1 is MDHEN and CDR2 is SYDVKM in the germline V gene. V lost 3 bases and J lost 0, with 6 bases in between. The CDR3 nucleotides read TGTGCCAGCAGTTTGGGAAGCTCCTATAATTCACCCCTCCACTTT. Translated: CASSLGSSYNSPLHF.

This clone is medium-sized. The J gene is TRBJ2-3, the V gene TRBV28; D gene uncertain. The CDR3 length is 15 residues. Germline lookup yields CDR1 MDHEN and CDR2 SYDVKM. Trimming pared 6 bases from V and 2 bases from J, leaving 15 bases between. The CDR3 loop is CASRPPSSPTDTQYF. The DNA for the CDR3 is TGTGCCAGCAGACCGCCCTCCTCCCCCACAGATACGCAGTATTTT. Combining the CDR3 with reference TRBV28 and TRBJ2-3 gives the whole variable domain DVKVTQSSRYLVKRTGEKVFLECVQDMDHENMFWYRQDPGLGLRLIYFSYDVKMKEKGDIPEGYSVSREKKERFSLILESASTNQTSMYLCASRPPSSPTDTQYFGPGTRLTVL.

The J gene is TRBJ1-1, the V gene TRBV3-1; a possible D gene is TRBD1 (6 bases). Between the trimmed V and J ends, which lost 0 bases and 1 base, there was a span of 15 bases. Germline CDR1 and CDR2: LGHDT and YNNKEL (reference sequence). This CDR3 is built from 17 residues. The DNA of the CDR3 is TGTGCCAGCAGCCAAGAAGTAATGACAGGCCCGAACACTGAAGCTTTCTTT. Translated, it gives CASSQEVMTGPNTEAFF.

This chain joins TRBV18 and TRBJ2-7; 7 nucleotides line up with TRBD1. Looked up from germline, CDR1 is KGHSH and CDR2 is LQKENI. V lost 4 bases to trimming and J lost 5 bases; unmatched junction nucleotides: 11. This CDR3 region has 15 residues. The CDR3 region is CASSLMTDRSDEQYF. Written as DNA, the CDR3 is TGTGCCAGCTCACTAATGACGGACAGGTCCGACGAGCAGTACTTC.

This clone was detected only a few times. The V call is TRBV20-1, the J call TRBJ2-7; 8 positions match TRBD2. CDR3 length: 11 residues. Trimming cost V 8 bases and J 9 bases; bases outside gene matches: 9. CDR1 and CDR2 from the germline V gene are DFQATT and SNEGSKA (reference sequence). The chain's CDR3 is CSLPGLERQYF. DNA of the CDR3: TGCAGTTTGCCGGGACTAGAACGGCAGTACTTC.

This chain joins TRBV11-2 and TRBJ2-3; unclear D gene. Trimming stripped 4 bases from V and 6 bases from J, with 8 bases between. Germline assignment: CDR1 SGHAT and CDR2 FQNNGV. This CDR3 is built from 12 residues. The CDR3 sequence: CASSSPEDTQYF. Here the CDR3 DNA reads TGTGCCAGCAGCTCGCCGGAGGATACGCAGTATTTT.

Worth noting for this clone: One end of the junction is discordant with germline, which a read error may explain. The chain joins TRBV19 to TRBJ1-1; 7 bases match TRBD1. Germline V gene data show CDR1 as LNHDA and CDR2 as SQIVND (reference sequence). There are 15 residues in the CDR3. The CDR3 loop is CVSSSWTGGTAEAFF. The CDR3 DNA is TGTGTCAGTAGTTCGTGGACAGGCGGTACAGCTGAAGCTTTCTTT.

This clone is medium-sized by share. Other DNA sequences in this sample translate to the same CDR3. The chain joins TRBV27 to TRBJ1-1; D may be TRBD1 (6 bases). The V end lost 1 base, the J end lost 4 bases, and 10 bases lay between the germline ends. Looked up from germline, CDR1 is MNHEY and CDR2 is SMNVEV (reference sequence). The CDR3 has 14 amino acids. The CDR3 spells CASSLLGAGTEAFF. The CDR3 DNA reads TGTGCCAGCAGTTTATTGGGGGCGGGCACTGAAGCTTTCTTT.

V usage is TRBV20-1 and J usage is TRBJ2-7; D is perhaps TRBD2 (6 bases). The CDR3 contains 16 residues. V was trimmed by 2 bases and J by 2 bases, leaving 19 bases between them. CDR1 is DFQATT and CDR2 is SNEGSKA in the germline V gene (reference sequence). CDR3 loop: CSARPPLRELTYEQYF. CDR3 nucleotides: TGCAGTGCTAGACCTCCTCTCCGGGAGTTAACCTACGAGCAGTACTTC.

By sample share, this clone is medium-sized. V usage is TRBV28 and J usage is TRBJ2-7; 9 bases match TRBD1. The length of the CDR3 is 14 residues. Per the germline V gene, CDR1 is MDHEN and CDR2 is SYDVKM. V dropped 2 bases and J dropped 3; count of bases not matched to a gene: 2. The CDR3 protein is CASSLNRGLYEQYF. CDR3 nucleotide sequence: TGTGCCAGCAGTTTAAACAGGGGGCTCTACGAGCAGTACTTC.

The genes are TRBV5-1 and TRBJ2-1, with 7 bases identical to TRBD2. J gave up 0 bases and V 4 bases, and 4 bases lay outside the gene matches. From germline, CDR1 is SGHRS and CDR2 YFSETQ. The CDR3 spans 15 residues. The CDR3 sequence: CASSTGGSSYNEQFF. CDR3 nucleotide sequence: TGCGCCAGCAGCACCGGGGGGAGCTCCTACAATGAGCAGTTCTTC.

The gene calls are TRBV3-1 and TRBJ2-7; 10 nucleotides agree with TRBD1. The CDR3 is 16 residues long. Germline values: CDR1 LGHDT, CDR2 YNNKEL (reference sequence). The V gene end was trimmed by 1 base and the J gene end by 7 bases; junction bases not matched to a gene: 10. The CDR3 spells CASSQVGRADRGEQYF. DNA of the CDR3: TGTGCCAGCAGCCAAGTAGGGCGAGCGGACAGGGGGGAGCAGTACTTC.

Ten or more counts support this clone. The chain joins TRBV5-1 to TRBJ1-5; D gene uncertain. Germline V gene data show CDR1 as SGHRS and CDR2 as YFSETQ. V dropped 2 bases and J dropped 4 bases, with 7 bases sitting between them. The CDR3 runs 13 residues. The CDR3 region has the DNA TGCGCCAGCAGCTTTTCAGAAAATCAGCCCCAGCATTTT. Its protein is CASSFSENQPQHF. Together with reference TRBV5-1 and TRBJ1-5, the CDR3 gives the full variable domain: KAGVTQTPRYLIKTRGQQVTLSCSPISGHRSVSWYQQTPGQGLQFLFEYFSETQRNKGNFPGRFSGRQFSNSRSEMNVSTLELGDSALYLCASSFSENQPQHFGDGTRLSIL.

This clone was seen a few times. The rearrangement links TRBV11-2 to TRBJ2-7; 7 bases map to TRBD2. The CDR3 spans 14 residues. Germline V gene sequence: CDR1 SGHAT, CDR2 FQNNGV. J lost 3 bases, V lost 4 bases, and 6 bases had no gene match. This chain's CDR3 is CASSSLAADYEQYF. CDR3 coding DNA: TGTGCCAGCAGCTCTCTAGCGGCCGACTACGAGCAGTACTTC.

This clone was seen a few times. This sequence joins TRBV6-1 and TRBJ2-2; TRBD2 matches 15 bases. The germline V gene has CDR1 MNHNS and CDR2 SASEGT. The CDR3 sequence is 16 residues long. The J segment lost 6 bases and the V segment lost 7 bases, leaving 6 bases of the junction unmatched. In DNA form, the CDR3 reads TGTGCCAGCACCGGGACTAGCGGGAGGAGGCCCGGGGAGCTGTTTTTT. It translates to CASTGTSGRRPGELFF.